The rows below give T cell receptor beta chains drawn from one sample of a study of blood T cell repertoires in COVID-19. Libraries were prepared by immunoSEQ multiplex PCR; TCRdb keeps only in-frame clonotypes and omits some of them. The sample includes under 95,000 clones, about 80% of them seen just once. The sequencing sample was made of peripheral blood. All receptors derive from a man in his fifties with active or convalescent COVID-19. Each CDR3 is given with its conserved first and last residue. A D gene is named only where the DNA matches it firmly. Not every row has a clone size; where given, it reads once, few, many or a size class.

J	V	size	D	DNA	CDR3
TRBJ2-1	TRBV4-1	-	TRBD2	TGCGCCAGCAGTCTGGCCCAGATAGCGGGGGGGGAGAATGAGCAGTTCTTC	CASSLAQIAGGENEQFF
TRBJ1-2	TRBV6-4	-	TRBD1	TGTGCCAGCAGCCCCGGGACAGCTAACTATGGCTACACCTTC	CASSPGTANYGYTF
TRBJ2-2	TRBV19	-	-	TGTGCCAGTAGTACTGAACCGGGACACTTAAACACCGGGGAGCTGTTTTTT	CASSTEPGHLNTGELFF
TRBJ1-2	TRBV7-3	few	-	TGTGCCAGCAGCCCAGAGACCGGACTAAGCTATGGCTACACCTTC	CASSPETGLSYGYTF
TRBJ2-7	TRBV27	-	TRBD1	TGTGCCAGCTGTGGACAGGGGGTTTACGAGCAGTACTTC	CASCGQGVYEQYF
TRBJ2-3	TRBV12-5	-	-	TGTGCTAGTGCCCCGGGGGAAGGTACGCAGTATTTT	CASAPGEGTQYF
TRBJ1-6	TRBV29-1	few	-	TGCAGCGTTGAGATGCGGGTAAGGTCAAATTCACCCCTCCACTTT	CSVEMRVRSNSPLHF
TRBJ2-2	TRBV9	-	-	TGTGCCAGCAGCGTAGGAACAGGGTCGAACACCGGGGAGCTGTTTTTT	CASSVGTGSNTGELFF
TRBJ2-4	TRBV7-8	-	-	TGTGCCAGCAGCTTAGCTGTGTGGAGGGATCCCAAAAACATTCAGTACTTC	CASSLAVWRDPKNIQYF
TRBJ1-4	TRBV29-1	few	-	TGCAGCGGGGGGTGGGCAGTCGGTGAAAAACTGTTTTTT	CSGGWAVGEKLFF
TRBJ2-3	TRBV5-6	-	TRBD1	TGTGCCAGCACCGTCCGGGGACAGGGCGCAGATACGCAGTATTTT	CASTVRGQGADTQYF
TRBJ1-1	TRBV11-2	-	-	TGTGCCAGCAGCCTAAGACAGATTTTGGGGGGGAACACTGAAGCTTTCTTT	CASSLRQILGGNTEAFF
TRBJ2-7	TRBV7-8	-	-	TGTGCCAGCAGCCTTAGACAGGCCTTTTCCTACGAGCAGTACTTC	CASSLRQAFSYEQYF
TRBJ1-1	TRBV4-1	-	TRBD1	TGCGCCAGCAGCCAACCCCTGGGACAGGAGGGTGGGGCTTTCTTT	CASSQPLGQEGGAFF
TRBJ2-2	TRBV7-2	-	TRBD2	TGTGCCAGCAGCTTAGACCTAGCGGGGTGGACCGGGGAGCTGTTTTTT	CASSLDLAGWTGELFF
TRBJ2-2	TRBV7-3	-	-	TGTGCCAGCAGCTCGCCCGCGGGACAGTACACCGGGGAGCTGTTTTTT	CASSSPAGQYTGELFF
TRBJ2-3	TRBV6-5	-	-	TGTGCCAGCAGTTCCCGGGGGAAGGCAGATACGCAGTATTTT	CASSSRGKADTQYF
TRBJ2-2	TRBV19	-	-	TGTGCCAGTAGTATAGGGCCCCCTGACACCGGGGAGCTGTTTTTT	CASSIGPPDTGELFF
TRBJ2-5	TRBV18	-	-	TGTGCCAGCTCATCAGGGTCGGGAGAGACCCAGTACTTC	CASSSGSGETQYF
TRBJ2-2	TRBV18	few	-	TGTGCCAGCTCACCCCCTAACGAGGGTTATCGGGAGCTGTTTTTT	CASSPPNEGYRELFF
TRBJ2-7	TRBV7-3	-	-	TGTGCCAGCAGCCCGGGCCGCGGGTCCTACGAGCAGTACTTC	CASSPGRGSYEQYF
TRBJ1-2	TRBV10-3	-	-	TGTGCCATCAGTGAGCCCCGGACAGAATTAGACTCCCTCTATGGCTACACCTTC	CAISEPRTELDSLYGYTF
TRBJ1-1	TRBV2	-	-	TGTGCCAGCAGTGATGAATGGCCCGAAGCTTTCTTT	CASSDEWPEAFF
TRBJ2-5	TRBV7-9	-	TRBD1	TGTGCCAGCACCCTAAATATGGGACAGCAGATACAAGAGACCCAGTACTTC	CASTLNMGQQIQETQYF
TRBJ2-7	TRBV11-2	-	TRBD1	TGTGCCAGCAGCTTGACAGGGTACGAGCAGTACTTC	CASSLTGYEQYF
TRBJ1-2	TRBV5-6	-	-	TGTGCCAGCACCCGGTCCTATGGCTACACCTTC	CASTRSYGYTF
TRBJ2-3	TRBV9	-	-	TGTGCCAGCAGCGTATTCGGGGGTGGAGGAGATACGCAGTATTTT	CASSVFGGGGDTQYF
TRBJ2-6	TRBV10-3	-	-	TGTGCCATCAGCCTAGGGGACTCTGGGGCCAACGTCCTGACTTTC	CAISLGDSGANVLTF
TRBJ2-3	TRBV9	-	TRBD1	TGTGCCAGCAGCGTAAGCCCCCCGGGACAGGGTCGGACAGATACGCAGTATTTT	CASSVSPPGQGRTDTQYF
TRBJ2-6	TRBV5-6	-	TRBD2	TGTGCCAGCAGCCGAAGGGCGGGGGTCTCTGGGGCCAACGTCCTGACTTTC	CASSRRAGVSGANVLTF
TRBJ2-2	TRBV9	-	-	TGTGCCAGCAGCGTGGCGGGACAGATCGGGGAGCTGTTTTTT	CASSVAGQIGELFF
TRBJ1-6	TRBV30	-	TRBD1	TGTGCCTGGAGCGGACAGGGGACTTCACCCCTCCACTTT	CAWSGQGTSPLHF
TRBJ1-1	TRBV24-1	-	-	TGTGCCCCTAGTCAGTGGGGCCAGGACACTGAAGCTTTCTTT	CAPSQWGQDTEAFF
TRBJ2-3	TRBV10-3	-	-	TGTGCCACCGCAGGGGGGCCAGATACGCAGTATTTT	CATAGGPDTQYF
TRBJ1-6	TRBV7-6	once	-	TGTGCCAGCAGCTCGGGGCAGGGGTGGAATTCACCCCTCCACTTT	CASSSGQGWNSPLHF
TRBJ1-1	TRBV29-1	-	-	TGCAGCGTACCCATTGGGAACAGGGAGACTGAAGCTTTCTTT	CSVPIGNRETEAFF
TRBJ2-3	TRBV3-1/TRBV3-2	once	TRBD2	TGTGCCAGCAGCCAAGTGCGAGGACTAGCGGCTAGCACAGATACGCAGTATTTT	CASSQVRGLAASTDTQYF
TRBJ2-1	TRBV30	-	TRBD2	TGTGCCTGGAGTCGGGGGGAGGACCCGCGGTTCTTC	CAWSRGEDPRFF
TRBJ1-2	TRBV5-8	-	-	TGTGCCAGCAGGCAGGGAGGGGCCGGCGGCTACACCTTC	CASRQGGAGGYTF
TRBJ2-1	TRBV9	-	TRBD2	TGTGCCAGCAGCGTAGTGGGTAGCGGGGGTGAGCAGTTCTTC	CASSVVGSGGEQFF
TRBJ1-1	TRBV7-9	-	TRBD1	TGTGCCAGCAGCTCGACAGACAGGGGGCAGGGTGAAGCTTTCTTT	CASSSTDRGQGEAFF
TRBJ1-4	TRBV7-6	-	TRBD1	TGTGCCAGCAGCAGACAGGGGGCGCCTAATGAAAAACTGTTTTTT	CASSRQGAPNEKLFF
TRBJ1-1	TRBV19	-	-	TGTGCCAGTAGATACATAATTGGTTCCATGAACACTGAAGCTTTCTTT	CASRYIIGSMNTEAFF
TRBJ2-2	TRBV27	-	-	TGTGCCAGCACCCCCTGGGAGCGGGAGCTGTTTTTT	CASTPWERELFF
TRBJ2-3	TRBV5-4	-	TRBD2	TGTGCCAGCAGCTTGGTACTAGCGACAGATACGCAGTATTTT	CASSLVLATDTQYF
TRBJ2-5	TRBV6-2/TRBV6-3	-	TRBD1	TGTGCCAGCAGCTTCCCGGGACAGGAAAACTTC	CASSFPGQENF
TRBJ1-3	TRBV11-2	few	-	TGTGCCAGCAGCTTACAGATCTCTGGAAACACCATATATTTT	CASSLQISGNTIYF
TRBJ1-2	TRBV7-3	-	-	TGTGCCAGCAGCCTAGATAAGAACTATGGCTACACCTTC	CASSLDKNYGYTF
TRBJ1-1	TRBV18	-	-	TGTGCCAGCTCACGTGGGGCAGGAAGGACTGAAGCTTTCTTT	CASSRGAGRTEAFF
TRBJ2-7	TRBV5-4	-	-	TGTGCCAGCAGGCGAGCGGGTGGGGGTCCCTACGAGCAGTACTTC	CASRRAGGGPYEQYF
TRBJ1-5	TRBV5-1	few	-	TGCGCCAGAATCCCACTAAGCCAGCCCCAGCATTTT	CARIPLSQPQHF
TRBJ1-5	TRBV19	few	-	TGTGCCAGTAGTATTTTTTCCGACAGTCCACCCCAGCATTTT	CASSIFSDSPPQHF
TRBJ1-2	TRBV28	-	TRBD1	TGTGCCAGCAGACGGGACAGCTATGGCTACACCTTC	CASRRDSYGYTF